One sample yielded the 24 T cell receptor beta chains listed below, sequenced in a study of blood T cell repertoires in COVID-19. The protocol was immunoSEQ multiplex PCR, while the TCRdb copy is restricted to in-frame clones and leaves out a portion. Among some 230,000 clones listed, approximately 82% were seen once. Sequencing used PBMCs or T cells enriched from blood (not recorded which). Receptors originate from a middle-aged man who had recovered from COVID-19.

CDR3 DNA: TGTGCCAGCAGTGGTAGAGGTTCCGAGCAGTACTTC. Translation: CASSGRGSEQYF. The chain joins TRBV2 to TRBJ2-7; D is unresolved. The CDR3 length is 12 residues. The V end lost 4 bases, the J end lost 6 bases, and 10 bases lay between the germline ends. From germline, CDR1 is SNHLY and CDR2 FYNNEI.

Only one count was recorded for this clone. V gene TRBV7-3 combines with J gene TRBJ2-2, with 8 bases fitting TRBD2. CDR3 size: 15 residues. The germline V gene encodes CDR1 SGHTA and CDR2 FQGTGA. Germline trimming cut 5 bases from V and 6 bases from J; bases unmatched to any gene: 8. DNA for the CDR3: TGTGCCAGCAGCCGTCCCGGGACTAGTCCCGGGGAGCTGTTTTTT. Amino acid sequence: CASSRPGTSPGELFF. Variable domain in full (rest from reference TRBV7-3 and TRBJ2-2): GAGVSQTPSNKVTEKGKYVELRCDPISGHTALYWYRQSLGQGPEFLIYFQGTGAADDSGLPNDRFFAVRPEGSVSTLKIQRTERGDSAVYLCASSRPGTSPGELFFGEGSRLTVL.

The chain joins TRBV7-8 to TRBJ2-1; D unclear. CDR1 is SGHVS, CDR2 FQNEAQ, per germline. This CDR3 is 17 amino acids long. V dropped 1 base and J dropped 0 bases, with 13 bases sitting between them. The CDR3 DNA reads as TGTGCCAGCAGCTTAGTTTGGGCCCTTCCCTCCTACAATGAGCAGTTCTTC. Translated, it gives CASSLVWALPSYNEQFF.

The chain couples TRBV10-2 to TRBJ2-3, with 7 bases aligning to TRBD2. Trimming cost V 6 bases and J 4 bases; bases outside gene matches: 7. CDR1 is WSHSY, CDR2 SAAADI, per germline. The CDR3 runs to 14 residues. The CDR3 region has the DNA TGCGCCAGCAGCTTACGACTAGCCCCAGATACGCAGTATTTT. As protein: CASSLRLAPDTQYF.

The CDR3 sequence: CASSFRDGQQRVYEQYF. CDR3 sequence (DNA): TGTGCCAGCAGCTTCCGGGACGGACAGCAGAGGGTCTACGAGCAGTACTTC. This rearrangement joins TRBV12-1 to TRBJ2-7; no DNA check was done on the table's D call, TRBD1. TRBV12-1 is termed a pseudogene. This CDR3 has 17 residues.

This chain connects TRBV4-1 to TRBJ2-1; possible D gene TRBD1, 5 bases. Looked up from germline, CDR1 is MGHRA and CDR2 is YSYEKL. V lost 6 bases, J lost 4 bases, and 19 bases lay in between. The CDR3 sequence is 16 residues long. CDR3 in amino acids: CASRPQGRAEYNEQFF. CDR3 nucleotide sequence: TGCGCCAGCAGACCTCAGGGCAGGGCGGAATACAATGAGCAGTTCTTC.

The chain joins TRBV6-2 or TRBV6-3 to TRBJ2-1, with 7 bases aligning to TRBD2. The CDR3 spans 12 residues. The germline gives CDR1 MNHEY, CDR2 SVGEGT. With 4 bases clipped from V and 9 bases from J, the junction kept 3 bases outside the gene matches. CDR3 sequence reads: CASSWGEGEQFF. CDR3 sequence (DNA): TGTGCCAGCAGTTGGGGGGAGGGTGAGCAGTTCTTC.

This rearrangement joins TRBV14 to TRBJ1-2; 7 positions agree with TRBD1. The germline V gene has CDR1 SGHDN and CDR2 FVKESK. CDR3 length: 16 residues. J gave up 4 bases and V 1 base, and 9 bases lay outside the gene matches. CDR3 DNA: TGTGCCAGCAGCCAAGCGTGGAAGGGGGCAGGCTATGGCTACACCTTC. Its protein is CASSQAWKGAGYGYTF.

This clone occurred a few times. This chain links TRBV29-1 with TRBJ2-1; maybe TRBD2 (6 bases). The length of the CDR3 is 13 residues. Trimming took off 7 bases at V and 8 bases at J, with 18 bases between the two ends. Germline V gene data show CDR1 as SQVTM and CDR2 as ANQGSEA. The CDR3 loop reads CSDSGLAWDEQFF. In DNA form, the CDR3 reads TGCAGCGACTCGGGGCTAGCGTGGGATGAGCAGTTCTTC.

This clone showed up many times. This sequence joins TRBV28 and TRBJ1-5; 8 nucleotides agree with TRBD1. Germline V CDR1 and CDR2: MDHEN, SYDVKM. Trimming cost V 7 bases and J 1 base; bases outside gene matches: 9. The CDR3 is 16 amino acids. The CDR3 loop is CASTRGRRGSNQPQHF. The CDR3 coding sequence is TGTGCCAGCACCAGGGGGCGGCGGGGAAGCAATCAGCCCCAGCATTTT.

This rearrangement joins TRBV7-2 to TRBJ1-1; 7 positions agree with TRBD1. Looked up from germline, CDR1 is SGHTA and CDR2 is FQGNSA. The CDR3 is 14 amino acids. The ends lost 4 bases at V and 5 bases at J; junction bases unmatched: 7. The CDR3 DNA reads as TGTGCCAGCAGCTACCAAGGGGGCGCAACTGAAGCTTTCTTT. It specifies CASSYQGGATEAFF. Variable domain in full (rest from reference TRBV7-2 and TRBJ1-1): GAGVSQSPSNKVTEKGKDVELRCDPISGHTALYWYRQSLGQGLEFLIYFQGNSAPDKSGLPSDRFSAERTGGSVSTLTIQRTQQEDSAVYLCASSYQGGATEAFFGQGTRLTVV.

The chain links TRBV5-1 to TRBJ2-2; 8 bases match TRBD1. The germline V gene has CDR1 SGHRS and CDR2 YFSETQ. V was clipped by 3 bases and J by 5 bases; unmatched bases: 9. The CDR3 runs 16 residues. In DNA form, the CDR3 reads TGCGCCAGCAGCTCGGATCGACAGGGGTGGACCGGGGAGCTGTTTTTT. The encoded protein is CASSSDRQGWTGELFF.

The chain employs TRBV19 and TRBJ2-1; TRBD1 aligns across 9 bases. The CDR3 is made up of 15 amino acids. CDR1 is LNHDA, CDR2 SQIVND, per germline (reference sequence). V was pared by 2 bases and J by 6 bases, with 5 bases of the junction left unmatched. CDR3 protein: CASSIPGQGSNEQFF. The CDR3 DNA is TGTGCCAGTAGTATACCGGGACAGGGTAGCAATGAGCAGTTCTTC.

The gene calls are TRBV10-3 and TRBJ1-2, with 9 bases identical to TRBD1. CDR3 size: 16 residues. Germline CDR1 ENHRY, CDR2 SYGVKD. The trim removed 1 base at V and 4 bases at J, leaving 7 bases unmatched. As DNA, the CDR3 is TGTGCCATCAGTGAGTTTAAACAGGGGGCTGCCTATGGCTACACCTTC. Translating gives CAISEFKQGAAYGYTF.

The rearrangement joins TRBV7-9 to TRBJ2-3; the match to TRBD1 covers 8 bases. Unmatched junction bases numbered 2, after V lost 5 bases and J lost 4 bases. Germline lookup yields CDR1 SEHNR and CDR2 FQNEAQ (reference sequence). The CDR3 has 13 amino acids. CDR3 amino acids: CASSPTGADTQYF. DNA for the CDR3: TGTGCCAGCAGCCCGACAGGGGCAGATACGCAGTATTTT.

DNA of the CDR3: TGTGCCAGCAGTTTCGGGCAGGGGAAAGGGGCTGGAGGCTACACCTTC. It specifies CASSFGQGKGAGGYTF. The rearrangement links TRBV5-6 to TRBJ1-2; perhaps TRBD1 as D (6 bases). V lost 5 bases and J lost 8, with 25 bases in between. The CDR3 sequence is 16 residues long. The germline V gene has CDR1 SGHDT and CDR2 YYEEEE.

This clone has a handful of counts. The chain recombines TRBV7-9 with TRBJ1-1; 7 bases agree with TRBD1. Losses at the gene ends were 3 bases for V and 1 base for J; bases not matched to a gene: 5. Germline CDR1 SEHNR, CDR2 FQNEAQ (reference sequence). The CDR3 runs to 15 residues. The CDR3 DNA reads as TGTGCCAGCAGCTTGTCGAAGGGGGCGAACACTGAAGCTTTCTTT. It codes for CASSLSKGANTEAFF. Filled out from reference TRBV7-9 and TRBJ1-1, the complete variable domain reads DTGVSQNPRHKITKRGQNVTFRCDPISEHNRLYWYRQTLGQGPEFLTYFQNEAQLEKSRLLSDRFSAERPKGSFSTLEIQRTEQGDSAMYLCASSLSKGANTEAFFGQGTRLTVV.

The chain couples TRBV29-1 to TRBJ2-7, with D tentatively TRBD1 (6 bases). V lost 1 base and J lost 2, with 12 bases in between. The CDR3 contains 14 residues. Germline CDR1 SQVTM, CDR2 ANQGSEA. CDR3 nucleotides: TGCAGCGTTGAAGCCCGAGGGGGAACCTACGAGCAGTACTTC. Translation gives CSVEARGGTYEQYF.

The chain employs TRBV6-5 and TRBJ1-1, with 7 bases matching TRBD1. V shed 6 bases and J 4 bases; nucleotides not matched to a gene: 8. Germline V CDR1 and CDR2: MNHEY, SVGAGI. The CDR3 loop spans 14 amino acids. CDR3 nucleotide sequence: TGTGCCAGCAGCCGGGACAGTAGGACCACTGAAGCTTTCTTT. Protein: CASSRDSRTTEAFF.

The rearrangement uses TRBV28 and TRBJ1-3; 7 bases line up with TRBD1. CDR1 and CDR2 (germline): MDHEN, SYDVKM. The CDR3 consists of 15 residues. After removal of 4 bases from V and 0 bases from J, the junction contained 3 bases not matched to a gene. For the CDR3, the DNA is TGTGCCAGCAGTTCCGGGACAGTCTCTGGAAACACCATATATTTT. Its protein is CASSSGTVSGNTIYF.

This chain links TRBV3-1 (or the pseudogene TRBV3-2) with TRBJ1-1; 8 bases map to TRBD1. Germline CDR1 is LGHDT and CDR2 is YNNKEL (reference sequence). The trim removed 4 bases at V and 1 base at J, leaving 11 bases unmatched. The CDR3 length is 17 residues. The CDR3 loop is CASSPYPGTGKNTEAFF. The CDR3, as DNA: TGTGCCAGCAGCCCCTACCCGGGGACAGGAAAGAACACTGAAGCTTTCTTT.

The rearrangement uses TRBV30 and TRBJ2-3, with 12 nucleotides matching TRBD2. In germline, CDR1 is GTSNPN, CDR2 SVGIG (reference sequence). The CDR3 loop spans 16 amino acids. J gave up 1 base and V 4 bases, and 6 bases lay outside the gene matches. The CDR3 bases are TGTGCCTGGAAACTAGCGGGGGGTGAGGGCACAGATACGCAGTATTTT. This translates into CAWKLAGGEGTDTQYF.

The gene calls are TRBV7-3 and TRBJ1-2; D might be TRBD1 (6 bases). The CDR3 spans 14 residues. Germline CDR1 reads SGHTA; CDR2 reads FQGTGA. The V end lost 5 bases, the J end lost 8 bases, and 18 bases lay between the germline ends. This chain's CDR3 is CASSLGTSLGGYTF. In DNA form, the CDR3 reads TGTGCCAGCAGCCTCGGGACATCCCTAGGGGGCTACACCTTC.

In its sample, this clone was seen a few times. This rearrangement joins TRBV6-1 to TRBJ2-1; 7 bases line up with TRBD2. The germline V gene encodes CDR1 MNHNS and CDR2 SASEGT. After removal of 3 bases from V and 9 bases from J, the junction contained 8 bases not matched to a gene. This CDR3 has 14 amino acids. The CDR3 bases are TGTGCCAGCAGTGATCAAAGCGGGGCCGGTGAGCAGTTCTTC. It is translated as CASSDQSGAGEQFF.